The clone carrying this T cell receptor (beta chain) was picked up a small number of times. Its target is unknown. Possible read error: a much larger clone is one base away. This entry comes from a study of T cells in Graves' hyperthyroidism and ophthalmopathy. TCR beta CDR3 regions were amplified from RNA. First-round RT-PCR with HTBI primers amplified the TCR CDR3 region. Via MiXCR, TCRdb re-called the multiplex PCR reads, giving one row per CDR3 protein. The data show 350,000 to 400,000 distinct CDR3 sequences, more than 11% seen once. Findings of the study overall: Model predictions of ophthalmopathy came a median approximately 6 months before onset.

This CDR3 has 15 amino acids. Trimming cost V 6 bases and J 2 bases; bases outside gene matches: 6. CDR1 SNHLY and CDR2 FYNNEI come from the germline V gene. Sequencing used blood. The chain couples TRBV2 to TRBJ2-3; 9 positions agree with TRBD1. The clonotype comes from a woman in her fifties or sixties with Graves' hyperthyroidism. CDR3 sequence reads: CASSRTGDTTDTQYF. The CDR3 DNA sequence: TGTGCCAGCAGCCGGACAGGGGATACCACAGATACGCAGTATTTT.